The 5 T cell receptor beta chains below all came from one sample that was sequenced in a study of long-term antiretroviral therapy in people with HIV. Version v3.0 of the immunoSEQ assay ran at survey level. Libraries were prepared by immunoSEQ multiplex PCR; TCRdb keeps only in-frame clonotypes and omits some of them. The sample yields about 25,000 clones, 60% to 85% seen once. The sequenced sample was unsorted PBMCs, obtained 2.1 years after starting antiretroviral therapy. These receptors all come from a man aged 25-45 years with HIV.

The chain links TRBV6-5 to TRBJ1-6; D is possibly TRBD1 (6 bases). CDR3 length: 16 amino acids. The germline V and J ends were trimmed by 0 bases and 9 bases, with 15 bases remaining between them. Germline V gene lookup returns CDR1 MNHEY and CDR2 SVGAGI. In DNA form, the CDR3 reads TGTGCCAGCAGTTACTCCAGATCGGGACACTCTTCACCCCTCCACTTT. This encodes CASSYSRSGHSSPLHF.

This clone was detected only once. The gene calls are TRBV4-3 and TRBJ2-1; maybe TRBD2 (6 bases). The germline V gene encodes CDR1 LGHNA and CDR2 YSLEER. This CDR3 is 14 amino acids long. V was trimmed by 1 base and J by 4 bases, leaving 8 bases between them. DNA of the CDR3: TGCGCCAGCAGCCAAGGCCTAGCGTACAATGAGCAGTTCTTC. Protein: CASSQGLAYNEQFF.

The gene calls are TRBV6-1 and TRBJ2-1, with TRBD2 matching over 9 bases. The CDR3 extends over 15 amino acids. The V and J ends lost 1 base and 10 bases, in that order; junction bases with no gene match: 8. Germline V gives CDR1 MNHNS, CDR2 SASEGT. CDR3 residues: CASSEGGLAGNEQFF. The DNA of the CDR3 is TGTGCCAGCAGTGAAGGGGGACTAGCAGGCAACGAGCAGTTCTTC.

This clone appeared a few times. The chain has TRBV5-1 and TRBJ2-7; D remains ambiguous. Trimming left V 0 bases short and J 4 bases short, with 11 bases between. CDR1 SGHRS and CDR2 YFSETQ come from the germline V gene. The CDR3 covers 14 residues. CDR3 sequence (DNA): TGCGCCAGCAGCTTGGGGTCGCATGGTTACGAGCAGTACTTC. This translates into CASSLGSHGYEQYF.

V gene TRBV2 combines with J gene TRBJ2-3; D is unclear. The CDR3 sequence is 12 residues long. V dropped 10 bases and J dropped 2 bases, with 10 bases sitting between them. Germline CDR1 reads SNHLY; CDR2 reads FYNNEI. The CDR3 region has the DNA TGTGCCACGGAAAAGTACACAGATACGCAGTATTTT. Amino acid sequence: CATEKYTDTQYF.